One and the same sample provided the 31 T cell receptor beta chains below, sequenced in a study of neurological immune-mediated disorders. TCRdb reanalysed the 5' RACE reads using MiXCR and keeps one entry per CDR3 protein. This sample yields about 52,000 distinct CDR3 sequences, of which about 4.1% are seen a single time; 6% to 7% belongs to the top ten. Sequenced material: PBMCs. Every receptor here comes from a man between 60 and 75 years old with multiple sclerosis.

This clonotype was recorded at least ten times. The chain combines TRBV29-1 with TRBJ2-1; D is unresolved. With 4 bases removed from V and 4 bases from J, the gap between germline ends came to 11 bases. Germline loops: CDR1 SQVTM, CDR2 ANQGSEA. This CDR3 region has 13 residues. DNA for the CDR3: TGCAGCGTTGCCCCCGGCGGATACAATGAGCAGTTCTTC. It encodes CSVAPGGYNEQFF.

Many counts were recorded for this clonotype. J is TRBJ2-3 and V is TRBV20-1; 9 nucleotides match TRBD2. Germline V gene lookup returns CDR1 DFQATT and CDR2 SNEGSKA (reference sequence). This CDR3 has 15 amino acids. V gave up 3 bases and J gave up 3 bases; unmatched junction bases: 7. This chain's CDR3 is CSASGSGGRTDTQYF. In DNA, the CDR3 is TGCAGTGCTAGCGGGAGCGGGGGGAGGACAGATACGCAGTATTTT.

This clonotype was detected ten times or more. The chain is built from TRBV10-1 and TRBJ2-1, with 11 bases lining up with TRBD1. CDR3 length: 13 amino acids. With V trimmed by 6 bases and J by 9 bases, 4 bases remained unmatched. Per germline, CDR1 WNHNN and CDR2 SYGVQD (reference sequence). The CDR3 DNA reads as TGCGCCAGCAGAGGGACAGGGGGGTCTGAGCAGTTCTTC. It is translated as CASRGTGGSEQFF.

This clonotype was counted many times. This rearrangement joins TRBV7-8 to TRBJ1-1, with 7 bases that match TRBD1. Germline V gene data show CDR1 as SGHVS and CDR2 as FQNEAQ. V trimming: 2 bases; J trimming: 0 bases; junction bases outside the gene matches: 18. The CDR3 sequence is 20 residues long. CDR3 sequence (DNA): TGTGCCAGCAGCTTAACTTCGGGGGCCCGACAGGGAGTACTGAACACTGAAGCTTTCTTT. Translated: CASSLTSGARQGVLNTEAFF. Full variable domain (rest looked up from reference TRBV7-8 and TRBJ1-1): GAGVSQSPRYKVAKRGQDVALRCDPISGHVSLFWYQQALGQGPEFLTYFQNEAQLDKSGLPSDRFFAERPEGSVSTLKIQRTQQEDSAVYLCASSLTSGARQGVLNTEAFFGQGTRLTVV.

This clonotype appeared many times. J is TRBJ2-4 and V is TRBV5-1; D gene unclear. Germline V gene sequence: CDR1 SGHRS, CDR2 YFSETQ. The CDR3 has 15 residues. The V and J ends lost 0 bases and 5 bases respectively, with 12 bases between them. This CDR3 reads CASSLDGGSQNIQYF. CDR3 in DNA: TGCGCCAGCAGCTTGGATGGCGGCAGCCAAAACATTCAGTACTTC.

This clonotype was detected many times. The rearrangement joins TRBV7-9 to TRBJ1-4; 9 bases fit TRBD1. Germline V lookup: CDR1 SEHNR, CDR2 FQNEAQ (reference sequence). This CDR3 spans 16 amino acids. With 0 bases clipped from V and 8 bases from J, the junction kept 7 bases outside the gene matches. CDR3 protein: CASSLALGQGGEKLFF. CDR3 in DNA: TGTGCCAGCAGCTTAGCGCTGGGACAGGGAGGAGAAAAACTGTTTTTT. Using reference TRBV7-9 and TRBJ1-4 for the parts outside the CDR3, the full variable domain is DTGVSQNPRHKITKRGQNVTFRCDPISEHNRLYWYRQTLGQGPEFLTYFQNEAQLEKSRLLSDRFSAERPKGSFSTLEIQRTEQGDSAMYLCASSLALGQGGEKLFFGSGTQLSVL.

This clonotype occurred many times. This may be a read error: a much more frequent sequence differs by one nucleotide. The chain uses TRBV5-4 and TRBJ2-4; TRBD1 might be the D (5 bases). This CDR3 is built from 13 residues. The V and J ends lost 4 bases and 10 bases respectively, with 15 bases between them. Germline V CDR1 and CDR2: SGHNT, YYREEE (reference sequence). The CDR3 DNA sequence: TGTGCCAGCAGCCCCACGAAGGGGAAAATTCAGTACTTC. Translation gives CASSPTKGKIQYF.

This clonotype was found many times. The chain employs TRBV10-3 and TRBJ2-7; TRBD2 agrees at 9 bases. The CDR3 runs to 15 residues. The germline V gene encodes CDR1 ENHRY and CDR2 SYGVKD. Losses at the gene ends were 8 bases for V and 4 bases for J; bases not matched to a gene: 12. The CDR3 protein is CAIGGGTSIVYEQYF. As DNA, the CDR3 is TGTGCCATCGGAGGGGGGACTAGCATTGTATACGAGCAGTACTTC.

V is TRBV5-1 and J is TRBJ1-4; TRBD1 agrees at 7 bases. CDR1 is SGHRS and CDR2 is YFSETQ in the germline V gene. V lost 5 bases and J lost 0; bases outside the gene matches: 7. The CDR3 loop spans 16 amino acids. The CDR3 loop is CASSSFTGATNEKLFF. The CDR3 DNA reads TGCGCCAGCAGTTCTTTTACAGGGGCAACTAATGAAAAACTGTTTTTT.

This clonotype was observed at least ten times. This chain uses TRBV20-1 with TRBJ2-1; TRBD2 matches 8 bases. Germline V lookup: CDR1 DFQATT, CDR2 SNEGSKA (reference sequence). The V gene end was trimmed by 6 bases and the J gene end by 8 bases; junction bases not matched to a gene: 9. CDR3 size: 13 residues. CDR3 in DNA: TGCAGTGCCCAACGACCGGGGGGGGATGAGCAGTTCTTC. Translating gives CSAQRPGGDEQFF.

This clonotype was observed at least ten times. J is TRBJ1-1 and V is TRBV10-2; D is undetermined. This CDR3 contains 13 residues. The V end lost 3 bases, the J end lost 6 bases, and 11 bases lay between the germline ends. CDR1 is WSHSY, CDR2 SAAADI, per germline. The CDR3 loop is CASSDRAAPEAFF. As DNA, the CDR3 is TGCGCCAGCAGTGATCGGGCAGCCCCTGAAGCTTTCTTT.

This clonotype was seen ten or more times. This chain connects TRBV20-1 to TRBJ2-1; 10 bases align to TRBD2. Germline CDR1 reads DFQATT; CDR2 reads SNEGSKA (reference sequence). The V segment lost 0 bases and the J segment 9 bases; nucleotides outside the gene matches: 5. This CDR3 has 14 residues. The CDR3 loop reads CSARDTRLAGEQFF. The CDR3 DNA reads TGCAGTGCTAGAGATACTAGACTAGCGGGTGAGCAGTTCTTC.

This clonotype was recorded many times. The chain carries TRBV20-1 and TRBJ2-7; D perhaps matches TRBD2 (6 bases). The CDR3 has 12 residues. Trimming pared 3 bases from V and 5 bases from J, leaving 11 bases between. CDR1 is DFQATT, CDR2 SNEGSKA, per germline (reference sequence). The DNA for the CDR3 is TGCAGTGCTAGCGGGGGTAAGAACGAGCAGTACTTC. Amino acid sequence: CSASGGKNEQYF.

Ten or more counts support this clonotype. This chain joins TRBV7-9 and TRBJ1-1; D gene uncertain. CDR3 length: 9 amino acids. Trimming cost V 8 bases and J 4 bases, with 2 bases left between them. CDR1 and CDR2 (germline): SEHNR, FQNEAQ (reference sequence). The CDR3 DNA is TGTGCCAGCGGCACTGAAGCTTTCTTT. This translates into CASGTEAFF.

This clonotype was seen ten or more times. An end of the junction differs from the germline gene, which may be a read error. V usage is TRBV11-2 and J usage is TRBJ2-5; TRBD1 matches 7 bases. Per germline, CDR1 SGHAT and CDR2 FQNNGV. The CDR3 contains 15 residues. The CDR3 sequence: CASSPQPTGIEAQYF. CDR3 DNA sequence: TGTGCCAGCAGCCCCCAACCGACAGGGATAGAGGCCCAGTACTTC.

The genes are TRBV7-6 and TRBJ2-5; possibly TRBD2 for D (5 bases). V shed 0 bases and J shed 4 bases, with 6 bases lying between them. Germline V gives CDR1 SGHVS, CDR2 FNYEAQ. CDR3 length equals 13 residues. The DNA for the CDR3 is TGTGCCAGCAGCTTAGCTCGGGGAGAGACCCAGTACTTC. Translation gives CASSLARGETQYF.

With respect to this clonotype: The missing conserved phenylalanine or tryptophan at the end of this CDR3 makes a read error likely. The CDR3 DNA reads TGTGCCAGCAGCTTGTTCGACAGGGATGATCAGCCCCAGCATAAT. Protein product: CASSLFDRDDQPQHN. The chain links TRBV12-3 or TRBV12-4 to TRBJ1-5, with TRBD1 matching over 7 bases. The CDR3 is 15 amino acids. The J segment lost 5 bases and the V segment lost 6 bases, leaving 10 bases of the junction unmatched.

This clonotype was counted many times. This chain uses TRBV10-3 with TRBJ2-1, with TRBD2 matching 15 bases. This CDR3 contains 18 residues. Trimming removed 3 bases from V and 4 bases from J; junction bases left unmatched: 7. CDR1 is ENHRY, CDR2 SYGVKD, per germline. The CDR3 reads CAISDQGLAGGKYNEQFF. The CDR3 DNA reads as TGTGCCATCAGTGACCAGGGACTAGCGGGGGGCAAGTACAATGAGCAGTTCTTC.

Many counts were recorded for this clonotype. The chain is built from TRBV7-8 and TRBJ1-1; D is uncertain. CDR3 size: 13 residues. The V and J ends lost 4 bases and 1 base respectively, with 7 bases between them. Germline V lookup: CDR1 SGHVS, CDR2 FQNEAQ. CDR3 sequence (DNA): TGTGCCAGCAGCTCCTTCCAGAACACTGAAGCTTTCTTT. This translates into CASSSFQNTEAFF.

The sample holds many counts of this clonotype. V usage is TRBV5-1 and J usage is TRBJ1-1, with TRBD1 identical over 10 bases. Trimming removed 1 base from V and 5 bases from J; junction bases left unmatched: 5. The CDR3 totals 15 residues. CDR1 is SGHRS and CDR2 is YFSETQ in the germline V gene. The CDR3 sequence is CASSLRQGARTEAFF. The CDR3 coding sequence is TGCGCCAGCAGCTTGCGACAGGGGGCGCGGACTGAAGCTTTCTTT.

This clonotype showed up many times. The V and J genes are TRBV5-1 and TRBJ1-1; possibly TRBD1 for D (5 bases). CDR1 SGHRS and CDR2 YFSETQ come from the germline V gene. Trimming left V 7 bases short and J 0 bases short, with 16 bases between. The CDR3 sequence is 15 residues long. The CDR3 reads CASGRYQGLNTEAFF. The CDR3 DNA sequence: TGCGCCAGCGGGAGATATCAGGGACTGAACACTGAAGCTTTCTTT.

The chain joins TRBV6-5 to TRBJ2-2, with D unresolved. Trimming took off 1 base at V and 6 bases at J, with 6 bases between the two ends. Germline values: CDR1 MNHEY, CDR2 SVGAGI. CDR3 length: 13 residues. CDR3 protein: CASSYFLSGELFF. CDR3 bases: TGTGCCAGCAGTTACTTTCTTTCCGGGGAGCTGTTTTTT.

This clonotype appeared many times. This sequence joins TRBV28 and TRBJ2-7; D is possibly TRBD2 (7 bases). Trimming took 7 bases from V and 6 from J, leaving 34 bases between them. The V gene's germline CDR1 is MDHEN and CDR2 SYDVKM. CDR3 length equals 19 residues. CDR3 amino acids: CASKLLQGRGTAGVSEQYF. In nucleotides, the CDR3 is TGTGCCAGCAAATTACTTCAGGGGAGGGGGACGGCGGGAGTAAGCGAGCAGTACTTC.

Many counts were recorded for this clonotype. The chain recombines TRBV20-1 with TRBJ1-5, with D unclear. CDR3 length equals 16 residues. The V end lost 3 bases, the J end lost 1 base, and 16 bases lay between the germline ends. The germline CDR1 and CDR2 sequences are DFQATT and SNEGSKA (reference sequence). CDR3 DNA: TGCAGTGCTAGGAATCCCCGGCCGGTGAGCAATCAGCCCCAGCATTTT. Translating gives CSARNPRPVSNQPQHF.

This clonotype was observed many times. J is TRBJ1-1 and V is TRBV12-3 or TRBV12-4; possible D gene TRBD1, 6 bases. Deletions cut 6 bases from V and 7 bases from J, with 18 bases between. The CDR3 totals 14 residues. This chain's CDR3 is CASSPRDTNLEAFF. The CDR3 coding sequence is TGTGCCAGCAGCCCCCGGGACACTAACCTTGAAGCTTTCTTT.

The rearrangement uses TRBV20-1 and TRBJ1-2; tentatively, D is TRBD1 (5 bases). Between the trimmed V and J ends, which lost 3 bases and 0 bases, there was a span of 8 bases. The CDR3 contains 13 residues. The germline V gene has CDR1 DFQATT and CDR2 SNEGSKA (reference sequence). The CDR3 bases are TGCAGTGCTAGGGGGGGACCTAACTATGGCTACACCTTC. Amino acids: CSARGGPNYGYTF.

This clonotype has ten or more counts. V is TRBV7-9 and J is TRBJ1-5; D gene unclear. This CDR3 spans 15 amino acids. The germline gives CDR1 SEHNR, CDR2 FQNEAQ (reference sequence). V was cut by 0 bases and J by 1 base, with 7 bases left in between. The CDR3 loop reads CASSLAEPSNQPQHF. In nucleotides, the CDR3 is TGTGCCAGCAGCTTAGCTGAACCCAGCAATCAGCCCCAGCATTTT.

This clonotype was detected ten times or more. A junction boundary mismatches the germline segment, possibly from a read error. The chain is built from TRBV20-1 and TRBJ2-1; the D gene is possibly TRBD2 (6 bases). The CDR3 consists of 12 residues. Germline CDR1 reads DFQATT; CDR2 reads SNEGSKA (reference sequence). The CDR3 bases are TGCAGTGTTGGAAGCCTAGCGTCGCCAACGATCTTC. Translated, it gives CSVGSLASPTIF.

The rearrangement links TRBV10-1 to TRBJ2-1, with D possibly matching TRBD1 (7 bases). V was pared by 7 bases and J by 0 bases, with 16 bases between. Germline V gene data show CDR1 as WNHNN and CDR2 as SYGVQD (reference sequence). This CDR3 is built from 16 residues. The CDR3 sequence is CASNPRGDSSYNEQFF. CDR3 nucleotide sequence: TGCGCCAGCAACCCCCGCGGGGACAGCTCCTACAATGAGCAGTTCTTC.

Ten or more counts support this clonotype. The chain joins TRBV20-1 to TRBJ1-1, with D unresolved. V was pared by 5 bases and J by 8 bases, with 12 bases between. The length of the CDR3 is 11 residues. Germline V gene lookup returns CDR1 DFQATT and CDR2 SNEGSKA (reference sequence). The CDR3 region is CSARPNREAFF. The CDR3 bases are TGCAGTGCTCGGCCTAATAGGGAAGCTTTCTTT.

This clonotype was observed at least ten times. V and J are TRBV15 and TRBJ2-1; weak D call: TRBD2 (6 bases). This CDR3 is built from 13 residues. Trimming removed 7 bases at V and 7 bases at J, with 14 bases between. Germline V gene sequence: CDR1 LNHNV, CDR2 YYDKDF (reference sequence). CDR3 bases: TGTGCCACCAAGGGACTTCGTGGGAATGAGCAGTTCTTC. Encoded protein: CATKGLRGNEQFF.